This TCR beta chain was identified during a study of beta chain features in type 1 diabetes. Study context: Cell yields, gender and age were similar in healthy donors and patients.

V lost 4 bases and J lost 2; bases outside the gene matches: 10. CDR3 length: 16 residues. Germline CDR1 and CDR2: MDHEN and SYDVKM. This clone showed up just a few times. Expressed TCRB transcripts were sequenced, since all the RNA that had been isolated was reverse transcribed. Clones were read by immunoSEQ multiplex PCR, and TCRdb kept only the in-frame ones, dropping some. Of tens of thousands of clones in the sample, under 65% were seen once. The gene calls are TRBV28 and TRBJ2-7; 8 nucleotides align to TRBD2. The receptor was derived from a young woman in good health. The sequencing input was Tregs from blood. The CDR3 spells CASSSPGSGKTYEQYF. CDR3 sequence (DNA): TGTGCCAGCAGTTCCCCCGGTAGCGGGAAAACCTACGAGCAGTACTTC.